The 21 T cell receptor beta chains given below trace back to one sample, sequenced in a study of shared clonotypes between healthy human individuals. Some clones are missing from TCRdb's copy, which holds only in-frame ones; the method was immunoSEQ multiplex PCR. The data hold about 470,000 clones, with roughly 77% observed a single time. The sequenced sample was PBMCs. The receptors were gathered from a middle-aged woman in good health. Some clones in this sample may be carry-over from other donors' samples.

A few counts support this clone. The chain joins TRBV14 to TRBJ1-2; D may be TRBD1 (6 bases). CDR3 size: 17 residues. Between the trimmed V and J ends, which lost 3 bases and 8 bases, there was a span of 25 bases. Germline V gives CDR1 SGHDN, CDR2 FVKESK. Here the CDR3 reads CASSHRGESRGAGGYTF. The CDR3 bases are TGTGCCAGCAGCCACCGGGGAGAATCCAGGGGCGCCGGGGGCTACACCTTC. The full variable domain, rest sourced from reference TRBV14 and TRBJ1-2, is EAGVTQFPSHSVIEKGQTVTLRCDPISGHDNLYWYRRVMGKEIKFLLHFVKESKQDESGMPNNRFLAERTGGTYSTLKVQPAELEDSGVYFCASSHRGESRGAGGYTFGSGTRLTVV.

The chain joins TRBV11-2 to TRBJ1-4; possibly TRBD1 for D (5 bases). Trimming pared 4 bases from V and 6 bases from J, leaving 18 bases between. The CDR3 is made up of 16 amino acids. Germline assignment: CDR1 SGHAT and CDR2 FQNNGV. CDR3 in amino acids: CASSSTPTATYEKLFF. Written as DNA, the CDR3 is TGTGCCAGCAGCTCCACCCCGACAGCGACTTATGAAAAACTGTTTTTT.

J is TRBJ1-4 and V is TRBV30, with 7 bases matching TRBD1. The CDR3 is made up of 21 amino acids. Germline-derived CDR1 and CDR2 are GTSNPN and SVGIG (reference sequence). J was trimmed by 0 bases and V by 1 base; bases with no gene match: 20. CDR3 DNA: TGTGCCTGGAGTGGTCTCCCGTTAAAGACAGGGAACGAGGCAACTAATGAAAAACTGTTTTTT. It is translated as CAWSGLPLKTGNEATNEKLFF.

V is TRBV9 and J is TRBJ2-1; 8 positions agree with TRBD2. The ends lost 1 base at V and 6 bases at J; junction bases unmatched: 6. The CDR3 is 15 amino acids. Germline CDR1 and CDR2: SGDLS and YYNGEE. The CDR3 sequence is CASSVRAGDFNEQFF. The CDR3 nucleotides read TGTGCCAGCAGCGTAAGAGCGGGAGATTTCAATGAGCAGTTCTTC.

J is TRBJ1-4 and V is TRBV7-8; D unresolved. The CDR3 covers 13 residues. Germline V gene data show CDR1 as SGHVS and CDR2 as FQNEAQ. V was trimmed by 5 bases and J by 7 bases, leaving 11 bases between them. CDR3 protein: CASSPLDGEKLFF. CDR3 DNA sequence: TGTGCCAGCAGCCCCCTCGACGGTGAAAAACTGTTTTTT.

V and J are TRBV18 and TRBJ1-3; D ambiguous. The CDR3 loop spans 14 amino acids. CDR1 KGHSH and CDR2 LQKENI come from the germline V gene. V was pared by 2 bases and J by 0 bases, with 5 bases between. CDR3 sequence: CASSPNGSGNTIYF. The DNA for the CDR3 is TGTGCCAGCTCACCAAACGGCTCTGGAAACACCATATATTTT.

J is TRBJ2-2 and V is TRBV9, with no clear D. The CDR3 contains 15 residues. The germline V and J ends were trimmed by 0 bases and 2 bases, with 8 bases remaining between them. The germline V gene encodes CDR1 SGDLS and CDR2 YYNGEE. The CDR3 DNA is TGTGCCAGCAGCGTAGTGTCAGTTAACACCGGGGAGCTGTTTTTT. It encodes CASSVVSVNTGELFF.

The CDR3, as DNA: TGTGCCAGCAGCCGACAGGGGGTTATCGGGGAGCTGTTTTTT. It translates to CASSRQGVIGELFF. The J gene is TRBJ2-2, the V gene TRBV27; TRBD1 aligns across 9 bases. This CDR3 comprises 14 residues. Unmatched junction bases numbered 6, after V lost 6 bases and J lost 7 bases. Germline assignment: CDR1 MNHEY and CDR2 SMNVEV (reference sequence).

V is TRBV7-2 and J is TRBJ2-3; TRBD2 aligns across 7 bases. Germline CDR1 SGHTA, CDR2 FQGNSA. This CDR3 contains 14 residues. Trimming cost V 5 bases and J 6 bases; bases outside gene matches: 8. This CDR3 reads CASSTGGRSDTQYF. The CDR3 bases are TGTGCCAGCAGCACAGGCGGGAGAAGCGATACGCAGTATTTT.

As concerns this clone: Other DNA sequences from this sample encode an identical CDR3 as well. This chain connects TRBV5-1 to TRBJ1-2; maybe TRBD1 (6 bases). CDR1 is SGHRS and CDR2 is YFSETQ in the germline V gene. The CDR3 has 13 residues. V dropped 2 bases and J dropped 2 bases, with 7 bases sitting between them. The DNA of the CDR3 is TGCGCCAGCAGCTTCCAGGGGAACTATGGCTACACCTTC. Protein: CASSFQGNYGYTF.

With respect to this clone: Other DNA sequences in the same sample also yield this CDR3. The chain links TRBV30 to TRBJ1-2; no definite D call. The V gene lost 3 bases and the J gene lost 6 bases, with 11 bases spanning the gap. CDR1 GTSNPN and CDR2 SVGIG come from the germline V gene (reference sequence). This CDR3 contains 12 residues. CDR3 nucleotides: TGTGCCTGGAGCCCCCGGACGGATGGCTACACCTTC. This gives the protein CAWSPRTDGYTF.

The CDR3 nucleotides are TGTGCCAGCAGCGCGGGACAGGGGATCTCCTACGAGCAGTACTTC. This translates into CASSAGQGISYEQYF. The V gene is TRBV5-4, the J gene TRBJ2-7, with 10 bases aligning to TRBD1. Germline CDR1 and CDR2: SGHNT and YYREEE (reference sequence). V lost 4 bases to trimming and J lost 0 bases; unmatched junction nucleotides: 4. The CDR3 is 15 residues long.

The sample holds one count of this clone. V and J are TRBV15 and TRBJ2-1, with TRBD1 matching 8 bases. J lost 7 bases, V lost 4 bases, and 3 bases had no gene match. The CDR3 contains 13 residues. Per the germline V gene, CDR1 is LNHNV and CDR2 is YYDKDF (reference sequence). CDR3 residues: CATSTRTGNEQFF. The CDR3 DNA reads as TGTGCCACCAGCACTAGGACAGGGAATGAGCAGTTCTTC.

V gene TRBV5-1 combines with J gene TRBJ2-3; TRBD2 aligns across 12 bases. The CDR3 has 16 residues. J was trimmed by 3 bases and V by 4 bases; bases with no gene match: 6. CDR1 and CDR2 from the germline V gene are SGHRS and YFSETQ. CDR3 DNA sequence: TGCGCCAGCAGCGGTACTAGCGGGAGGTTTACAGATACGCAGTATTTT. Encoded protein: CASSGTSGRFTDTQYF.

V is TRBV27 and J is TRBJ2-1; 7 nucleotides match TRBD2. The germline CDR1 and CDR2 sequences are MNHEY and SMNVEV (reference sequence). With V trimmed by 6 bases and J by 4 bases, 12 bases remained unmatched. This CDR3 spans 16 amino acids. The CDR3 DNA sequence: TGTGCCAGCAGCCCCGGCCTGCGCGGGAGTTACAATGAGCAGTTCTTC. It yields the protein CASSPGLRGSYNEQFF.

V gene TRBV20-1 combines with J gene TRBJ2-7; no clear D. Germline V lookup: CDR1 DFQATT, CDR2 SNEGSKA (reference sequence). V lost 5 bases and J 0 bases, leaving 5 bases between the germline ends. The CDR3 has 11 amino acids. Here the CDR3 reads CSALPSYEQYF. The CDR3 DNA reads TGCAGTGCTTTACCCTCCTACGAGCAGTACTTC.

This clone was seen a few times. The chain carries TRBV14 and TRBJ2-3; 9 bases line up with TRBD2. This CDR3 is 16 amino acids long. In germline, CDR1 is SGHDN, CDR2 FVKESK. The junction had 7 bases not matched to a gene; V was cut back by 4 bases and J by 2 bases. CDR3 region: CASSLAGTSLTDTQYF. The CDR3 nucleotides are TGTGCCAGCAGCCTGGCCGGGACTAGCCTCACAGATACGCAGTATTTT.

This clone was seen once. The V call is TRBV18, the J call TRBJ2-5, with D uncertain. Trimming pared 6 bases from V and 1 base from J, leaving 12 bases between. Germline assignment: CDR1 KGHSH and CDR2 LQKENI. The CDR3 is 14 residues long. CDR3 sequence (DNA): TGTGCCAGCTCCCCGTCCAGGACCCAAGAGACCCAGTACTTC. Translating it yields CASSPSRTQETQYF.

CDR3 residues: CAWSRTGTLNTEAFF. CDR3 sequence (DNA): TGTGCCTGGAGTCGGACAGGGACCTTGAACACTGAAGCTTTCTTT. The genes are TRBV30 and TRBJ1-1, with 8 positions matching TRBD1. After removal of 2 bases from V and 0 bases from J, the junction contained 5 bases not matched to a gene. CDR1 and CDR2 (germline): GTSNPN, SVGIG (reference sequence). The CDR3 has 15 residues. Looking up the rest from reference TRBV30 and TRBJ1-1 gives the full variable domain: SQTIHQWPATLVQPVGSPLSLECTVEGTSNPNLYWYRQAAGRGLQLLFYSVGIGQISSEVPQNLSASRPQDRQFILSSKKLLLSDSGFYLCAWSRTGTLNTEAFFGQGTRLTVV.

This chain links TRBV28 with TRBJ1-1; D remains unclear. Per germline, CDR1 MDHEN and CDR2 SYDVKM. V dropped 2 bases and J dropped 3 bases, with 7 bases sitting between them. There are 13 residues in the CDR3. In DNA, the CDR3 is TGTGCCAGCAGTTTAGGAGAGTACACTGAAGCTTTCTTT. This translates into CASSLGEYTEAFF. The complete variable domain, with remaining parts taken from reference TRBV28 and TRBJ1-1, reads DVKVTQSSRYLVKRTGEKVFLECVQDMDHENMFWYRQDPGLGLRLIYFSYDVKMKEKGDIPEGYSVSREKKERFSLILESASTNQTSMYLCASSLGEYTEAFFGQGTRLTVV.

The V and J genes are TRBV5-1 and TRBJ2-1; TRBD1 matches 11 bases. The CDR3 sequence is 14 residues long. The trim removed 4 bases at V and 6 bases at J, leaving 3 bases unmatched. In germline, CDR1 is SGHRS, CDR2 YFSETQ. The CDR3 DNA reads as TGCGCCAGCAGCGCGGGACAGGGGGGCAATGAGCAGTTCTTC. Its protein product is CASSAGQGGNEQFF. Full variable domain (rest looked up from reference TRBV5-1 and TRBJ2-1): KAGVTQTPRYLIKTRGQQVTLSCSPISGHRSVSWYQQTPGQGLQFLFEYFSETQRNKGNFPGRFSGRQFSNSRSEMNVSTLELGDSALYLCASSAGQGGNEQFFGPGTRLTVL.